These T cell receptor beta chains were read from a single sample in a study of chemoradiotherapy in HPV16-positive cancers. Sequenced by immunoSEQ multiplex PCR; TCRdb stores in-frame clones only, minus some. Of approximately 20,000 clones listed, over 85% are singletons. The source material was blood, sampled from a patient who underwent chemoradiotherapy. These receptors all stem from a human donor with HPV-associated anogenital cancer. Each CDR3 is given with its conserved first and last residue. D genes are given only for firm matches. Part of the rows lack a size; the others show once, few, many or a class for expanded clones.

NA | TRBJ1-4 | NA | TRBV5-1 | TGCGCCAGCAGCTTCAAGGGTGAAAAACTGTTTTTT | CASSFKGEKLFF
NA | TRBJ1-1 | once | TRBV7-9 | TGTGCCAGCAGCTTAGGCAGTAACGATGAAGCTTTCTTT | CASSLGSNDEAFF
TRBD1 | TRBJ2-1 | NA | TRBV7-9 | TGTGCCAGCAGCCTCCGGGACAGTCCAAACAATGAGCAGTTCTTC | CASSLRDSPNNEQFF
TRBD1 | TRBJ2-1 | few | TRBV7-2 | TGTGCCAGCAGCGGAAAGGACAGGGCGGCCCACAATGAGCAGTTCTTC | CASSGKDRAAHNEQFF
NA | TRBJ1-5 | NA | TRBV12-5 | TGTGCTAGTGGTTTGGACAGTGATCAGCCCCAGCATTTT | CASGLDSDQPQHF
NA | TRBJ1-1 | few | TRBV2 | TGTGCCAGCAGTGTGGTTAACACTGAAGCTTTCTTT | CASSVVNTEAFF
TRBD1 | TRBJ1-5 | NA | TRBV30 | TGTGCCTGGAGTCCAGGGGGCAAAGGGAATCAGCCCCAGCATTTT | CAWSPGGKGNQPQHF
TRBD2 | TRBJ2-1 | NA | TRBV5-1 | TGCGCCAGCAGCTCCTCTCCGGGGGGGCCTCTGGATGAGCAGTTCTTC | CASSSSPGGPLDEQFF
TRBD2 | TRBJ2-3 | NA | TRBV5-1 | TGCGCCAGCAGAAGAGCGGGGGAGAACACAGATACGCAGTATTTT | CASRRAGENTDTQYF
NA | TRBJ2-3 | NA | TRBV2 | TGTGCCAGCCGAGGTCCTGGGGTCACAGATACGCAGTATTTT | CASRGPGVTDTQYF
NA | TRBJ1-5 | NA | TRBV6-1 | TGTGCCAGCAGTGAAAAAGTGGGCGGGCCCCAGCATTTT | CASSEKVGGPQHF
NA | TRBJ2-7 | NA | TRBV29-1 | TGCAGCGTATGGAATTTCCCTCCCTACGAGCAGTACTTC | CSVWNFPPYEQYF
NA | TRBJ1-1 | few | TRBV27 | TGTGCCAGCAGTTTAGACGGCCGCGGAACTGAAGCTTTCTTT | CASSLDGRGTEAFF
NA | TRBJ2-4 | NA | TRBV30 | TGTGCCTGGAGTGTAGGGACTTCCCTAGCCAAAAACATTCAGTACTTC | CAWSVGTSLAKNIQYF
NA | TRBJ1-3 | NA | TRBV10-3 | TGTGCCATCAGTGAGCGACCGAGTGATACCATATATTTT | CAISERPSDTIYF
NA | TRBJ1-1 | NA | TRBV5-1 | TGCGCCAGCAGCTTTCAGGGGCGAGCTTTCTTT | CASSFQGRAFF
TRBD2 | TRBJ2-1 | medium-sized | TRBV11-2 | TGTGCCAGCGGCGGGGGAATAAACCGAAATGAGCAGTTCTTC | CASGGGINRNEQFF
NA | TRBJ1-1 | NA | TRBV5-4 | TGTGCCAGCAGCTTGGATGGTTCGGCAGGGAGGCCTTTCTTT | CASSLDGSAGRPFF
TRBD1 | TRBJ1-2 | once | TRBV7-8 | TGTGCCAGCAGCCCCGGACAGGGGAGGTACACCTTC | CASSPGQGRYTF
TRBD1 | TRBJ2-1 | NA | TRBV6-1 | TGTGCCAGCAGTGAACAGGGGGCCGTTTCCGAGCAGTTCTTC | CASSEQGAVSEQFF
NA | TRBJ2-1 | NA | TRBV5-4 | TGTGCCAGCAGCTTGGGCCAATCCTACAATGAGCAGTTCTTC | CASSLGQSYNEQFF
NA | TRBJ2-3 | NA | TRBV7-5 | TGTGTCAGAAGCTTAGCGTTTTGGGTTTCGGGGGGCCAGGGAGATACGCAGTATTTT | CVRSLAFWVSGGQGDTQYF
TRBD1 | TRBJ2-3 | NA | TRBV19 | TGTGCCAGTAGTATCCGATCGGGGGGACAGGGGATGGATACGCAGTATTTT | CASSIRSGGQGMDTQYF
NA | TRBJ1-5 | once | TRBV6-1 | TGTGCCAGCAGTGAATCCCGGACTTATAGCAATCAGCCCCAGCATTTT | CASSESRTYSNQPQHF
TRBD1 | TRBJ1-6 | NA | TRBV7-6 | TGTGCCAGCAGCTTAAGCGACAGGGGTGCACCCCTCCACTTT | CASSLSDRGAPLHF
NA | TRBJ2-1 | NA | TRBV18 | TGTGCCAGCTCAACTAACAGGGTCTCCTACAATGAGCAGTTCTTC | CASSTNRVSYNEQFF
NA | TRBJ2-5 | once | TRBV6-1 | TGTGCCAGCAGTGTACTAGCCCTAAACGTCGGGACCCAGTACTTC | CASSVLALNVGTQYF
TRBD1 | TRBJ2-5 | NA | TRBV19 | TGTGCCAGTAGTATGAATGACAGGGGGGGAGAGACCCAGTACTTC | CASSMNDRGGETQYF
TRBD1 | TRBJ2-1 | NA | TRBV7-3 | TGTGCCAGCAGCTTAATAGTGGCAGGGGGCGCAAATGAGCAGTTCTTC | CASSLIVAGGANEQFF
NA | TRBJ1-4 | NA | TRBV5-5 | TGTGCCAGCAGCTTCGGCCAGGGGTTTGAAAAACTGTTTTTT | CASSFGQGFEKLFF
NA | TRBJ2-5 | NA | TRBV13 | TGTGCCAGCAGCCCTCGTGGGGGTTTAGAGACCCAGTACTTC | CASSPRGGLETQYF
TRBD1 | TRBJ1-2 | once | TRBV19 | TGTGCCAGTAGTACCGGGACAGGGGGTGCCTATGGCTACACCTTC | CASSTGTGGAYGYTF
TRBD1 | TRBJ2-3 | NA | TRBV5-1 | TGCGCCAGCTCGAAGGCAGGGACAGCAGATACGCAGTATTTT | CASSKAGTADTQYF
NA | TRBJ1-5 | NA | TRBV6-5 | TGTGCCAGCAGTTCCGTCTGGGGCAATCAGCCCCAGCATTTT | CASSSVWGNQPQHF
NA | TRBJ2-3 | NA | TRBV5-1 | TGCGCCAGCAGCTCGGGACCGGGGTCGTTAGATACGCAGTATTTT | CASSSGPGSLDTQYF
NA | TRBJ1-3 | NA | TRBV30 | TGTGCCTGGACGCAGGGTAGGGGTGGAAACACCATATATTTT | CAWTQGRGGNTIYF
NA | TRBJ1-5 | NA | TRBV7-8 | TGTGCCAGCAGCTTAGACAACAGGGCGATTGAGCCCCAGCATTTT | CASSLDNRAIEPQHF
NA | TRBJ2-2 | NA | TRBV18 | TGTGCCAGCTCACCAACGGACAGCCCAACCGGGGAGCTGTTTTTT | CASSPTDSPTGELFF
NA | TRBJ1-5 | NA | TRBV6-6 | TGTGCCAGCAGTTATCTGATCAATCAGCCCCAGCATTTT | CASSYLINQPQHF
NA | TRBJ2-7 | NA | TRBV6-1 | TGTGCCAGCAGTCCGGGGAGGGGGAACGAGCAGTACTTC | CASSPGRGNEQYF
NA | TRBJ2-3 | NA | TRBV7-2 | TGTGCCAGCAGCTTAGGGGGGACGGGGAGGGATACGCAGTATTTT | CASSLGGTGRDTQYF
NA | TRBJ2-6 | once | TRBV27 | TGTGCCAGCAGTTCAACAGGTCCTGGGGCCAACGTCCTGACTTTC | CASSSTGPGANVLTF
NA | TRBJ1-4 | NA | TRBV27 | TGTGCCAGCAGTTTAAACGGGGCCCAAGGAAAACTGTTTTTT | CASSLNGAQGKLFF
TRBD2 | TRBJ2-5 | NA | TRBV7-2 | TGTGCCAGCAGCACTAGAGGGGTAGGGACTAGTACCGAGACCCAGTACTTC | CASSTRGVGTSTETQYF
NA | TRBJ1-1 | NA | TRBV7-3 | TGTGCCAGCAGCTTAGGGGGGAAGGGGAACACTGAAGCTTTCTTT | CASSLGGKGNTEAFF
NA | TRBJ1-4 | NA | TRBV7-9 | TGTGCCAGCAGCTTAGGGACCGAAAAACTGTTTTTT | CASSLGTEKLFF
TRBD1 | TRBJ1-4 | once | TRBV19 | TGTGCCAGTAGCGACAGGGGAGGAGAAAAACTGTTTTTT | CASSDRGGEKLFF
NA | TRBJ2-5 | NA | TRBV6-1 | TGTGCCAGCAGTGTCCCCGGGCCACAAGGAGAGACCCAGTACTTC | CASSVPGPQGETQYF
NA | TRBJ1-2 | NA | TRBV25-1 | TGTGCCAGCAGTGAATATAGTTGGAGAGGCTACACCTTC | CASSEYSWRGYTF
TRBD1 | TRBJ1-1 | NA | TRBV30 | TGTGCCTGGATCGGACAGGGTAACACTGAAGCTTTCTTT | CAWIGQGNTEAFF
NA | TRBJ1-3 | NA | TRBV18 | TGTGCCAGCTCACCCGCCGGGACCCAAGGAAACACCATATATTTT | CASSPAGTQGNTIYF
TRBD1 | TRBJ1-2 | NA | TRBV12-5 | TGTGCTAGTGGTTTAAGCCAACAGACAGGGATATACACCTTC | CASGLSQQTGIYTF
NA | TRBJ1-2 | NA | TRBV6-5 | TGTGCCAGCAGGGGGGACGGACTACACTATGGCTACACCTTC | CASRGDGLHYGYTF
NA | TRBJ2-3 | NA | TRBV4-2 | TGTGCCAGCAGCCAAGATGGGGCCGCAGGGGCAGGAGATACGCAGTATTTT | CASSQDGAAGAGDTQYF
NA | TRBJ2-2 | NA | TRBV6-4 | TGTGCCAGCAGTGACGGAGGGTACGCGCTCGGCTCCACCGGGGAGCTGTTTTTT | CASSDGGYALGSTGELFF
NA | TRBJ1-4 | NA | TRBV6-1 | TGTGCCAGCAGTGTCATGATGCGAAATGAAAAACTGTTTTTT | CASSVMMRNEKLFF
TRBD1 | TRBJ1-1 | NA | TRBV6-1 | TGTGCCAGCAGCGGACACAGGGGGAACACTGAAGCTTTCTTT | CASSGHRGNTEAFF
NA | TRBJ1-1 | once | TRBV7-6 | TGTGCCAGCAGCTTATTAGGCCGGGGAGAGGGGGGGACTGAAGCTTTCTTT | CASSLLGRGEGGTEAFF